What follows is one T cell receptor (beta chain) and its context. Assay: immunoSEQ multiplex PCR; the TCRdb copy retains only in-frame clones and omits some. Among about 120,000 clones listed, about 95% were seen once. The entry originates in a study of siplizumab effects on memory and regulatory T cells. This CDR3 is built from 13 residues. Germline V gene sequence: CDR1 SGHTA, CDR2 FQGTGA. Trimming stripped 3 bases from V and 8 bases from J, with 11 bases between. The chain uses TRBV7-3 and TRBJ2-1; a possible D gene is TRBD2 (6 bases). The sequence came from a human donor in good health. The sequenced sample was non-Treg CD4+ T cells sorted from blood. The CDR3 DNA is TGTGCCAGCAGCTTTGCTTGGGGGGATGAGCAGTTCTTC. Amino acid sequence: CASSFAWGDEQFF.